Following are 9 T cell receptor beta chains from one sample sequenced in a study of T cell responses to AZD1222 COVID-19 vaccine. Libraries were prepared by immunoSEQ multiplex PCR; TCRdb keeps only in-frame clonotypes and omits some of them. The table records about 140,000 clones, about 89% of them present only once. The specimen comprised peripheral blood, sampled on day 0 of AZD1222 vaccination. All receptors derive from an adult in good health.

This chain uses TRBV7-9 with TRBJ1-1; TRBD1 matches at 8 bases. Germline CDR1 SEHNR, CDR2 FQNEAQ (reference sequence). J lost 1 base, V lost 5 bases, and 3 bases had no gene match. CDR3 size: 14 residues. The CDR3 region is CASSGGQGNTEAFF. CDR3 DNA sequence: TGTGCCAGCAGCGGAGGACAGGGGAACACTGAAGCTTTCTTT.

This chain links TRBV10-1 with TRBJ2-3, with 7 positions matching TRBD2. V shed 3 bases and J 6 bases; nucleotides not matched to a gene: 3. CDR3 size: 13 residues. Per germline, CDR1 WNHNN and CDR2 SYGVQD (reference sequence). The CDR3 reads CASSDWEGDTQYF. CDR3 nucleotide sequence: TGCGCCAGCAGTGACTGGGAGGGGGATACGCAGTATTTT.

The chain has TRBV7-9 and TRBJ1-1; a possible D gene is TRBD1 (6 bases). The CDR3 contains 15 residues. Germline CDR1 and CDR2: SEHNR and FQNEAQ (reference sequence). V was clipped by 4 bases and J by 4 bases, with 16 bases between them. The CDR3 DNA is TGTGCCAGCAGCTCCGAACAGGGCCGTGTCACTGAAGCTTTCTTT. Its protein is CASSSEQGRVTEAFF.

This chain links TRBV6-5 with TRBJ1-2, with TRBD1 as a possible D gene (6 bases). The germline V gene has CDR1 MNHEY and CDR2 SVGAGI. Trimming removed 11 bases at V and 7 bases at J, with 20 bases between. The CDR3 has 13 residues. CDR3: CAVAQGTVGGYTF. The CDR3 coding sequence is TGTGCCGTAGCACAGGGCACAGTAGGTGGCTACACCTTC.

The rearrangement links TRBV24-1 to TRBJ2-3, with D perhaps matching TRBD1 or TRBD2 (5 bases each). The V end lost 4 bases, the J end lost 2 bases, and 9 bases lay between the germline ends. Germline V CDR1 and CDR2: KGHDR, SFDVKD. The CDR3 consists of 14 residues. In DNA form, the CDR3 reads TGTGCCACCAGTGACCCGGGGACCACAGATACGCAGTATTTT. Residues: CATSDPGTTDTQYF.

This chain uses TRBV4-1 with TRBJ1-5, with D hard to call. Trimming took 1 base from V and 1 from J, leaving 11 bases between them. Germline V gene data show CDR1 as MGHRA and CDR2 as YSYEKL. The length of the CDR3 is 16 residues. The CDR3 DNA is TGCGCCAGCAGCCAAGGAGTGACCCAAAGCAATCAGCCCCAGCATTTT. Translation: CASSQGVTQSNQPQHF.

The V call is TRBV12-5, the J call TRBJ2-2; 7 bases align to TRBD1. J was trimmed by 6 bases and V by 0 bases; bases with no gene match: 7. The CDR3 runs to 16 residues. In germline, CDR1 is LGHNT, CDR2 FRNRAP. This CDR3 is CASGLVLTGKAGELFF. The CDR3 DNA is TGTGCTAGTGGTTTGGTATTGACAGGGAAAGCCGGGGAGCTGTTTTTT. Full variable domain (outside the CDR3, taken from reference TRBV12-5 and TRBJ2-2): DARVTQTPRHKVTEMGQEVTMRCQPILGHNTVFWYRQTMMQGLELLAYFRNRAPLDDSGMPKDRFSAEMPDATLATLKIQPSEPRDSAVYFCASGLVLTGKAGELFFGEGSRLTVL.

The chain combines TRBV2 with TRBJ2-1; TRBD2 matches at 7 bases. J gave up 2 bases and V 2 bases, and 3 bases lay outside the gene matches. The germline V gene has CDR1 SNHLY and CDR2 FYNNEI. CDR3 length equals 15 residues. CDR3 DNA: TGTGCCAGCAGTGAAAGCCTAGCGGCCTACAATGAGCAGTTCTTC. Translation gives CASSESLAAYNEQFF.

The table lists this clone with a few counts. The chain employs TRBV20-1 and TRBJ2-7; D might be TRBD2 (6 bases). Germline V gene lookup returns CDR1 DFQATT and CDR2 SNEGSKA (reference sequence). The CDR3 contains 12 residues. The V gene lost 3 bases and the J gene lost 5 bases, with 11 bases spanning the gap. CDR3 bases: TGCAGTGCTAGTGGGCGGGGTGACGAGCAGTACTTC. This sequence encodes CSASGRGDEQYF.